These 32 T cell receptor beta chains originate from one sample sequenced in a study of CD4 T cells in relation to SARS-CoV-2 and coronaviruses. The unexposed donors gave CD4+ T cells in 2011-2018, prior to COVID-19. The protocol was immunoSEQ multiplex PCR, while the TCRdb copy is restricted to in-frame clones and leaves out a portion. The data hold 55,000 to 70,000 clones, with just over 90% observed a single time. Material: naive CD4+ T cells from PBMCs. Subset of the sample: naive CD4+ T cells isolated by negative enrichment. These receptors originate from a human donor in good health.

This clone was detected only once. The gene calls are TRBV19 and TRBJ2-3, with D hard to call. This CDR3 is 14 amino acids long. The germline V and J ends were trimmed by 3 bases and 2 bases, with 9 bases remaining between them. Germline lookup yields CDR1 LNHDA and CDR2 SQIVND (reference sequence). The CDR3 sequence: CASSISLSTDTQYF. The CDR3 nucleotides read TGTGCCAGTAGTATTTCTCTCTCCACAGATACGCAGTATTTT.

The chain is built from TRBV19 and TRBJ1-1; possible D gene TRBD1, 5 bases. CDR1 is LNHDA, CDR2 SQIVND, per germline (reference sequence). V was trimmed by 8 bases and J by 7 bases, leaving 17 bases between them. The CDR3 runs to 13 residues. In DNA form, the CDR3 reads TGTGCCAGTTCCATCCGATGGGGGGTTGAAGCTTTCTTT. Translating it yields CASSIRWGVEAFF.

This CDR3 reads CASSFTGGKGVEQYF. The CDR3 DNA sequence: TGTGCCAGCAGTTTCACTGGAGGGAAGGGAGTCGAGCAGTACTTC. The V and J genes are TRBV6-5 and TRBJ2-7; D possibly corresponds to TRBD2 (6 bases). Germline CDR1 is MNHEY and CDR2 is SVGAGI. The CDR3 has 15 residues. Trimming removed 4 bases at V and 6 bases at J, with 19 bases between.

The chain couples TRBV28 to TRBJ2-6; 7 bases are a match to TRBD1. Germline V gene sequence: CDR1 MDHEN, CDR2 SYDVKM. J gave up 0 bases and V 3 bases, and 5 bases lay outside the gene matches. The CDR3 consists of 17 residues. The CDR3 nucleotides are TGTGCCAGCAGTTTTACAGGGGTCAGCTCTGGGGCCAACGTCCTGACTTTC. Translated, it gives CASSFTGVSSGANVLTF.

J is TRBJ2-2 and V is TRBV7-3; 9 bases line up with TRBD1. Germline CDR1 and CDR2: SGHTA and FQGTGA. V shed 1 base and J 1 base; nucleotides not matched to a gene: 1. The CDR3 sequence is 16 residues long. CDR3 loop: CASSLRDRENTGELFF. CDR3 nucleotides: TGTGCCAGCAGCTTAAGGGACAGGGAGAACACCGGGGAGCTGTTTTTT.

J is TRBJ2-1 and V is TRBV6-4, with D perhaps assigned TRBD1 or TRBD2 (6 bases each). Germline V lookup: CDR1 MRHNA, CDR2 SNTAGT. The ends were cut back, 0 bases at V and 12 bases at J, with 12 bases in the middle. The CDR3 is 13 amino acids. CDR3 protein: CASSDSGGLRQFF. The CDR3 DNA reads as TGTGCCAGCAGTGACTCAGGGGGGTTGAGGCAGTTCTTC.

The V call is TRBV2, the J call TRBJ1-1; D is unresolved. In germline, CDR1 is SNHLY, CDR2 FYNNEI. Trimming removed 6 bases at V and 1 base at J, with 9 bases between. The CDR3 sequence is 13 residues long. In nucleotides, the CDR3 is TGTGCCAGCAGGGGTGATGGGAACACTGAAGCTTTCTTT. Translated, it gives CASRGDGNTEAFF.

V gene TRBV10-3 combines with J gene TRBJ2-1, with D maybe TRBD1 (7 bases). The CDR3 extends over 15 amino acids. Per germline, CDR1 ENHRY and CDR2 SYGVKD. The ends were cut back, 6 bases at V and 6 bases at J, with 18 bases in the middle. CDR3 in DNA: TGTGCCATCAGCCCTAGGGGGCGGGAACGCAATGAGCAGTTCTTC. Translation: CAISPRGRERNEQFF.

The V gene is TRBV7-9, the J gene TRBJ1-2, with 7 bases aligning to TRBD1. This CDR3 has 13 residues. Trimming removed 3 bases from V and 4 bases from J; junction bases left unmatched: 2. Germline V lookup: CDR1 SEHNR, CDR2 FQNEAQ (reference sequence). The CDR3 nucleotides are TGTGCCAGCAGCTTTGGGACAGCCTATGGCTACACCTTC. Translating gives CASSFGTAYGYTF.

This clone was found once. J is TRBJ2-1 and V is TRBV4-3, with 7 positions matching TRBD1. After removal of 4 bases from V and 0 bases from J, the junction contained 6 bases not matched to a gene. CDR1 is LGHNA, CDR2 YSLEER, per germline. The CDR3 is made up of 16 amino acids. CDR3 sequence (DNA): TGCGCCAGCAGCCCGACGGGACAGAGCTCCTACAATGAGCAGTTCTTC. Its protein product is CASSPTGQSSYNEQFF.

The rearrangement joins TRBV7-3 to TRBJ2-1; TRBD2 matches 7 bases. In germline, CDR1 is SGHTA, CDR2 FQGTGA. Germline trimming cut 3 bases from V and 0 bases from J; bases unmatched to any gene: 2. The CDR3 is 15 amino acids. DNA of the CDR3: TGTGCCAGCAGCTTCGGCGGGGGCTCCTACAATGAGCAGTTCTTC. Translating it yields CASSFGGGSYNEQFF.

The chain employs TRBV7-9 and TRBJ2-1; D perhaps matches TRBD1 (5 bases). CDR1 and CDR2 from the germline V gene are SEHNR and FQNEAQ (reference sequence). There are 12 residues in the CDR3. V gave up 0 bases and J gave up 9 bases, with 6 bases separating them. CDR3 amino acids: CASSLAQGEQFF. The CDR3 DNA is TGTGCCAGCAGCTTAGCGCAGGGTGAGCAGTTCTTC. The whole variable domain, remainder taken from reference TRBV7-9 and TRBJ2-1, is DTGVSQNPRHKITKRGQNVTFRCDPISEHNRLYWYRQTLGQGPEFLTYFQNEAQLEKSRLLSDRFSAERPKGSFSTLEIQRTEQGDSAMYLCASSLAQGEQFFGPGTRLTVL.

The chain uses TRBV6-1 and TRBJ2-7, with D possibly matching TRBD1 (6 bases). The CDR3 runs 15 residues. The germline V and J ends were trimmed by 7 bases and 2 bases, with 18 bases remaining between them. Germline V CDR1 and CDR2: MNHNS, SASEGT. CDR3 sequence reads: CASTYRATHPYEQYF. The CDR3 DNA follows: TGTGCCAGCACCTACAGGGCCACACATCCCTACGAGCAGTACTTC.

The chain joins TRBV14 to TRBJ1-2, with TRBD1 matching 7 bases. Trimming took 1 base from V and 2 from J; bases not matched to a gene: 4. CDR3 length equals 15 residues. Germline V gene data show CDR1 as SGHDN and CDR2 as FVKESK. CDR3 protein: CASSQVRGGNYGYTF. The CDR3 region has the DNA TGTGCCAGCAGCCAAGTGAGAGGGGGCAACTATGGCTACACCTTC. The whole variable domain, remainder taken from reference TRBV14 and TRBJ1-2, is EAGVTQFPSHSVIEKGQTVTLRCDPISGHDNLYWYRRVMGKEIKFLLHFVKESKQDESGMPNNRFLAERTGGTYSTLKVQPAELEDSGVYFCASSQVRGGNYGYTFGSGTRLTVV.

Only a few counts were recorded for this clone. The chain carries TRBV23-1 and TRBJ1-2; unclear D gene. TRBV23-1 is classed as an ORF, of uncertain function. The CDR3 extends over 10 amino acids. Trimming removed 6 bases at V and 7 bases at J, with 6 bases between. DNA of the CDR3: TGCGCCAGCAGGTCGCTTGGCTACACCTTC. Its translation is CASRSLGYTF.

The DNA for the CDR3 is TGTGCCAGCAGCCAAAGTGGAGAGGGAGAAGCTTTCTTT. This translates into CASSQSGEGEAFF. The chain links TRBV3-1 (or the pseudogene TRBV3-2) to TRBJ1-1; D not resolved. Trimming took off 2 bases at V and 8 bases at J, with 12 bases between the two ends. The CDR3 has 13 residues. From germline, CDR1 is LGHDT and CDR2 YNNKEL (reference sequence).

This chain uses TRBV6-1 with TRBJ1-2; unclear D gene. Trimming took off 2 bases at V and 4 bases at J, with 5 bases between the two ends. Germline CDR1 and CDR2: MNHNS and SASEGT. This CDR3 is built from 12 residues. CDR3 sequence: CASSEFRYGYTF. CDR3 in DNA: TGTGCCAGCAGTGAATTCCGCTATGGCTACACCTTC.

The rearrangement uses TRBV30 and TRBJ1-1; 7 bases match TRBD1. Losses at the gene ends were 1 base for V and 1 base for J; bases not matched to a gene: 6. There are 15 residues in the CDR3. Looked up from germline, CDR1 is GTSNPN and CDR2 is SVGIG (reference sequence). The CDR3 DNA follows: TGTGCCTGGAGTGAGGGGGCTGAGGCGAACACTGAAGCTTTCTTT. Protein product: CAWSEGAEANTEAFF.

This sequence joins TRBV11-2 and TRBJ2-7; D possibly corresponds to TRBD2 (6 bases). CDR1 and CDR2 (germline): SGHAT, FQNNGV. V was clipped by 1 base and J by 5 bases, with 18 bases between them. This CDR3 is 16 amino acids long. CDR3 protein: CASSLGFSGVSHEQYF. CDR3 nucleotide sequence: TGTGCCAGCAGCTTAGGGTTTTCGGGAGTTTCCCACGAGCAGTACTTC.

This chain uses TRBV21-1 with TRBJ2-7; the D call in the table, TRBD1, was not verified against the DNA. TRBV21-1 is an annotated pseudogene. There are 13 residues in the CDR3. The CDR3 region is CASSTQHNYEQYF. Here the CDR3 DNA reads TGTGCCAGCAGCACCCAACACAACTACGAGCAGTACTTC.

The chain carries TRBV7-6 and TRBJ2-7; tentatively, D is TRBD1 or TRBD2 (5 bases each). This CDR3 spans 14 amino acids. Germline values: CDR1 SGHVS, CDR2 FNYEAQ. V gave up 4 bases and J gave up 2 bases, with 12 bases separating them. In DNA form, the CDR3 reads TGTGCCAGCAGCTACCGGGACGGACCCTACGAGCAGTACTTC. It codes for CASSYRDGPYEQYF.

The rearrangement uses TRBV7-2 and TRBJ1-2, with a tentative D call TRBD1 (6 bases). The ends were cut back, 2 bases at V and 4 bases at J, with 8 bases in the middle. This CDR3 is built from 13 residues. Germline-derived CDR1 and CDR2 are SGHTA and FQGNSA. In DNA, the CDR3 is TGTGCCAGCAGCTTAACAGGGCGCTATGGCTACACCTTC. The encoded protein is CASSLTGRYGYTF.

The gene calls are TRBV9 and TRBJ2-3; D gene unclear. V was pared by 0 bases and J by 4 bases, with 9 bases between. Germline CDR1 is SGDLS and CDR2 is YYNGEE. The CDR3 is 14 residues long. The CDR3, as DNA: TGTGCCAGCAGCGTAGCTCAGGTAGCAGATACGCAGTATTTT. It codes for CASSVAQVADTQYF.

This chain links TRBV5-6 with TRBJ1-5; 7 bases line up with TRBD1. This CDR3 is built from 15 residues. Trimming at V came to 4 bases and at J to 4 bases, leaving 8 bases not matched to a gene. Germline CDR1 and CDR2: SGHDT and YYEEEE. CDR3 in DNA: TGTGCCAGCAGCCCCCGGACAGGAGCTAATCAGCCCCAGCATTTT. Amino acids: CASSPRTGANQPQHF.

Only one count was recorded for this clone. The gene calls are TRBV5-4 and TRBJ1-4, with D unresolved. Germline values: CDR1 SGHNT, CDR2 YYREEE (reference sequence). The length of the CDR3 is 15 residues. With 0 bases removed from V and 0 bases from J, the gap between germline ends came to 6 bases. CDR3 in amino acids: CASSLGGPTNEKLFF. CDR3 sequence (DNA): TGTGCCAGCAGCTTGGGAGGCCCAACTAATGAAAAACTGTTTTTT.

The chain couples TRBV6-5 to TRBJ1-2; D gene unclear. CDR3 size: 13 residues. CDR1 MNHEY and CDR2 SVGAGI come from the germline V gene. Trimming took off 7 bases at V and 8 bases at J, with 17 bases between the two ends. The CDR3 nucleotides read TGTGCCAGCACCCGCGAGGTGCCTTCCGGCTACACCTTC. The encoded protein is CASTREVPSGYTF.

CDR3 region: CASSQDQGGAGSPLHF. CDR3 DNA sequence: TGTGCCAGCAGCCAAGATCAGGGGGGGGCAGGGTCACCCCTCCACTTT. The chain has TRBV3-1 (or the pseudogene TRBV3-2) and TRBJ1-6; 7 bases are shared with TRBD1. The V and J ends lost 0 bases and 10 bases, in that order; junction bases with no gene match: 9. The CDR3 spans 16 residues. Germline values: CDR1 LGHDT, CDR2 YNNKEL (reference sequence).

The CDR3 nucleotides are TGTGCCAGCAGCTTGGCCGGCGCTGCCGAGCAGTACTTC. Translation gives CASSLAGAAEQYF. The genes are TRBV7-8 and TRBJ2-7; D gene unclear. There are 13 residues in the CDR3. V dropped 3 bases and J dropped 6 bases, with 12 bases sitting between them. Per the germline V gene, CDR1 is SGHVS and CDR2 is FQNEAQ.

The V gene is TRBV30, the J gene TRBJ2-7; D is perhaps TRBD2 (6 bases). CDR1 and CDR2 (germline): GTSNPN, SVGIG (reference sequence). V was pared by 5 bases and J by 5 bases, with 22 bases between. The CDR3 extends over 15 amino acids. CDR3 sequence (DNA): TGTGCCTGGCATCAGACTTTCGGGAGAACCCACGAGCAGTACTTC. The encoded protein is CAWHQTFGRTHEQYF.

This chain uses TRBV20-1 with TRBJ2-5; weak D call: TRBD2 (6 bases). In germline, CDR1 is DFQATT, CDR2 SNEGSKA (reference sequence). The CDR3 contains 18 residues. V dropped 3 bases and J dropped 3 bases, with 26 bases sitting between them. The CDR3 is CSASPRDPRGRGKETQYF. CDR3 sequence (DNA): TGCAGTGCTAGTCCGCGGGACCCTCGGGGCCGGGGCAAAGAGACCCAGTACTTC.

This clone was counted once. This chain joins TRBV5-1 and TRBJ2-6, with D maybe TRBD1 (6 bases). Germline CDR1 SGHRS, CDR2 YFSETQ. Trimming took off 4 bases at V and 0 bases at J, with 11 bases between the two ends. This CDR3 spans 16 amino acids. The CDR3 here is CASSARGSSGANVLTF. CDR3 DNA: TGCGCCAGCAGCGCCAGGGGCAGCTCTGGGGCCAACGTCCTGACTTTC. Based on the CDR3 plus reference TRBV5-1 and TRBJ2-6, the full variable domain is KAGVTQTPRYLIKTRGQQVTLSCSPISGHRSVSWYQQTPGQGLQFLFEYFSETQRNKGNFPGRFSGRQFSNSRSEMNVSTLELGDSALYLCASSARGSSGANVLTFGAGSRLTVL.

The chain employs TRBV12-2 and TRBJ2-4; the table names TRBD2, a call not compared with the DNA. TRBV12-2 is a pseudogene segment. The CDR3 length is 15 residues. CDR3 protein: CASPERRGAKNIQYF. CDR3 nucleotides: TGTGCAAGTCCCGAAAGGCGGGGCGCCAAAAACATTCAGTACTTC.